These 6 T cell receptor beta chains share one sample of origin, sequenced in a study of STAT3 mutations in large granular lymphocyte leukemia. The protocol was immunoSEQ multiplex PCR, while the TCRdb copy is restricted to in-frame clones and leaves out a portion. Here the sample spans approximately 2,800 clones, more than 60% being singletons. For these TCRs, the target antigens are not known. Findings and limits, study-wide: Every T-cell large granular lymphocyte leukemia patient had at least one immunodominant TCR beta clonotype.

Source material: peripheral blood mononuclear cells. These receptors originate from a man in his 60s with T-cell large granular lymphocyte leukemia. Some clones in this sample may be carry-over from other donors' samples.

This chain connects TRBV9 to TRBJ2-1, with TRBD2 matching 8 bases. CDR3 length: 15 amino acids. Germline V gives CDR1 SGDLS, CDR2 YYNGEE. The trim removed 4 bases at V and 1 base at J, leaving 4 bases unmatched. This CDR3 is CASSISGSSYNEQFF. DNA of the CDR3: TGTGCCAGCAGCATAAGCGGGAGTTCCTACAATGAGCAGTTCTTC.

The chain has TRBV6-6 and TRBJ1-5; the match to TRBD1 covers 7 bases. After removal of 6 bases from V and 3 bases from J, the junction contained 8 bases not matched to a gene. Germline CDR1 and CDR2: MNHNY and SVGAGI (reference sequence). This CDR3 is 15 amino acids long. DNA of the CDR3: TGTGCCAGCAGCCGCCCGACAGGGACCAATCAGCCCCAGCATTTT. Residues: CASSRPTGTNQPQHF.

This clone was counted once. The gene calls are TRBV30 and TRBJ2-7; D perhaps matches TRBD1 (6 bases). Looked up from germline, CDR1 is GTSNPN and CDR2 is SVGIG (reference sequence). This CDR3 contains 13 residues. V was shortened by 7 bases and J by 5 bases, with 18 bases between the two germline ends. CDR3 nucleotides: TGTGCCTCCTTACCGGGACCAGGGGACGAGCAGTACTTC. It codes for CASLPGPGDEQYF.

In the case of this clone: The junction and the germline gene differ at one end; a read error may be behind it. This sequence joins TRBV5-1 and TRBJ2-7; D gene ambiguous. CDR1 is SGHRS, CDR2 YFSETQ, per germline. The CDR3 extends over 12 amino acids. CDR3 sequence (DNA): TGCGCCAGCAGCGGGTCCCGGGCAATCAAAATCTTC. Its protein is CASSGSRAIKIF.

A few counts support this clone. The chain is built from TRBV5-6 and TRBJ2-7; unclear D gene. In germline, CDR1 is SGHDT, CDR2 YYEEEE. The V end lost 0 bases, the J end lost 3 bases, and 1 base lay between the germline ends. The CDR3 spans 11 residues. CDR3 bases: TGTGCCAGCAGCTTGGTCTACGAGCAGTACTTC. Protein: CASSLVYEQYF.

This clone was seen only a few times. V is TRBV18 and J is TRBJ1-1; possible D gene TRBD1, 5 bases. Trimming stripped 3 bases from V and 5 bases from J, with 10 bases between. Germline-derived CDR1 and CDR2 are KGHSH and LQKENI. The CDR3 is 13 residues long. The CDR3 region is CASSPGQGTEAFF. The CDR3 DNA reads as TGTGCCAGCTCACCCGGGCAGGGTACTGAAGCTTTCTTT.